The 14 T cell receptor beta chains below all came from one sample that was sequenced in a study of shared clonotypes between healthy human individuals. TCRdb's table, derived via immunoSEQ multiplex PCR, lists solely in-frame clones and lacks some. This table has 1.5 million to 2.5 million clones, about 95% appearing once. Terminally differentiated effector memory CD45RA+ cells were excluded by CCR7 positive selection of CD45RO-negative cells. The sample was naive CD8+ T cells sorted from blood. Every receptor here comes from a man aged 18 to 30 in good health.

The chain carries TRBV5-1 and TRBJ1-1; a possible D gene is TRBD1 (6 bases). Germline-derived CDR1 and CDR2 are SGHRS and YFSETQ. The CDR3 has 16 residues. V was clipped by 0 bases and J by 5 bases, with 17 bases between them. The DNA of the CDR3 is TGCGCCAGCAGCTTGGCTGGGGGCGAGGGTCGAACTGAAGCTTTCTTT. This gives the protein CASSLAGGEGRTEAFF.

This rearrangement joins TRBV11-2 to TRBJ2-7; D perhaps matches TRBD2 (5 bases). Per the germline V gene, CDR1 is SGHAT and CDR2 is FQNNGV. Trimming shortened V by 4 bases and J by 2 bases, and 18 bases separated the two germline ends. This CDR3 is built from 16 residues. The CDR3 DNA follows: TGTGCCAGCAGCTACCGGGCGGGTCCAGCCGCCTACGAGCAGTACTTC. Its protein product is CASSYRAGPAAYEQYF. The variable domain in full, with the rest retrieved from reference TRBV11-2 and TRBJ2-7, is EAGVAQSPRYKIIEKRQSVAFWCNPISGHATLYWYQQILGQGPKLLIQFQNNGVVDDSQLPKDRFSAERLKGVDSTLKIQPAKLEDSAVYLCASSYRAGPAAYEQYFGPGTRLTVT.

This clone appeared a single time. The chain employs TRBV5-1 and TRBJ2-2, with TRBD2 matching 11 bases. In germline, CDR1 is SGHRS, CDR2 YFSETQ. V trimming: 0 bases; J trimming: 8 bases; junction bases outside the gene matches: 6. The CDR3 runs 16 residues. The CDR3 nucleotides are TGCGCCAGCAGCTTGGAACTAGCGGGAGAGGGAGGGGAGCTGTTTTTT. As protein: CASSLELAGEGGELFF.

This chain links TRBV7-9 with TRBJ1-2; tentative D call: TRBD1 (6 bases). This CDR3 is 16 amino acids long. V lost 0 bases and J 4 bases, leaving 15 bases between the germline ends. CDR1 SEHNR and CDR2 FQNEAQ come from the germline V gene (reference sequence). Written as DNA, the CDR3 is TGTGCCAGCAGCTTAGCAGCAGGGGACAACTCCTATGGCTACACCTTC. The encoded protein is CASSLAAGDNSYGYTF.

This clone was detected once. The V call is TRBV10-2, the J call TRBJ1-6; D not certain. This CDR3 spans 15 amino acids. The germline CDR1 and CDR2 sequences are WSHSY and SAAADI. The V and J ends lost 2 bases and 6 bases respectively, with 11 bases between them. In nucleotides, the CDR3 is TGCGCCAGCAGTGAGGCCCCAGGTCTTAATTCACCCCTCCACTTT. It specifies CASSEAPGLNSPLHF.

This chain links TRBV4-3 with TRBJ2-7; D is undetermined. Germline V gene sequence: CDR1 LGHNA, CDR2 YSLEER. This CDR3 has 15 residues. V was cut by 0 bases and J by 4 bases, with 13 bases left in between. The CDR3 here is CASSQDSTYFYEQYF. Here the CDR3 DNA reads TGCGCCAGCAGCCAAGACTCGACGTATTTTTACGAGCAGTACTTC.

This CDR3 is CSVEDQGQPLQETQYF. DNA for the CDR3: TGCAGCGTTGAAGATCAGGGACAACCCCTCCAAGAGACCCAGTACTTC. The chain links TRBV29-1 to TRBJ2-5; possibly TRBD1 for D (6 bases). The CDR3 length is 16 residues. Trimming pared 0 bases from V and 1 base from J, leaving 15 bases between. Germline V gene data show CDR1 as SQVTM and CDR2 as ANQGSEA.

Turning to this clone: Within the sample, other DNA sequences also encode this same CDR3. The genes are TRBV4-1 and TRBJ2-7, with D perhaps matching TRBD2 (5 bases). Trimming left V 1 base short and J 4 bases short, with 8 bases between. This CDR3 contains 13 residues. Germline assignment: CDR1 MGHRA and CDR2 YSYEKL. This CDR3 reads CASSQGTVYEQYF. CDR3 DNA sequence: TGCGCCAGCAGCCAAGGGACTGTTTACGAGCAGTACTTC.

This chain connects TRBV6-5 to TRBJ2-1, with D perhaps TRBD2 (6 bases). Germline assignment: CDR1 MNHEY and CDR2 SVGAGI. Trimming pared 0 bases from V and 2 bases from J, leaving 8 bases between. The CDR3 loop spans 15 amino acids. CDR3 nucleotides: TGTGCCAGCAGTTACTCGGCGGGGCCCTACAATGAGCAGTTCTTC. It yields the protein CASSYSAGPYNEQFF.

For the CDR3, the DNA is TGTGCCAGTAATCCGAGGACAGGGGGCAATAATTCACCCCTCCACTTT. This gives the protein CASNPRTGGNNSPLHF. V gene TRBV19 combines with J gene TRBJ1-6, with 11 bases aligning to TRBD1. V lost 7 bases and J lost 5; bases outside the gene matches: 7. Germline V gene lookup returns CDR1 LNHDA and CDR2 SQIVND (reference sequence). CDR3 length: 16 amino acids.

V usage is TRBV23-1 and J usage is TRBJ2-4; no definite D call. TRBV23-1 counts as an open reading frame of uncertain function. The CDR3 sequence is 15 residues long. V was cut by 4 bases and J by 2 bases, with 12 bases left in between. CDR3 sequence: CASSPRAQSKNIQYF. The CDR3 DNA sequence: TGCGCCAGCAGTCCCCGGGCACAGTCCAAAAACATTCAGTACTTC.

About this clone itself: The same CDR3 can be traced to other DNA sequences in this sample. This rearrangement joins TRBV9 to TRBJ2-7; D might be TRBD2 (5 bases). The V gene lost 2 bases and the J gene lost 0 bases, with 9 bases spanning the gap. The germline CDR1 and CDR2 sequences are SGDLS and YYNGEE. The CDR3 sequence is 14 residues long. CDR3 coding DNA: TGTGCCAGCAGCGTTGGTGGGAGCTCCTACGAGCAGTACTTC. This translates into CASSVGGSSYEQYF.

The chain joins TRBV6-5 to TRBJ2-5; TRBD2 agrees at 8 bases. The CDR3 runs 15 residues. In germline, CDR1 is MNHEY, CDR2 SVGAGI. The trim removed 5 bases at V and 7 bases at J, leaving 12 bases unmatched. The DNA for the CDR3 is TGTGCCAGCAGTGCCCAATTGGACAGCGGGGGGACCCAGTACTTC. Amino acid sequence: CASSAQLDSGGTQYF.

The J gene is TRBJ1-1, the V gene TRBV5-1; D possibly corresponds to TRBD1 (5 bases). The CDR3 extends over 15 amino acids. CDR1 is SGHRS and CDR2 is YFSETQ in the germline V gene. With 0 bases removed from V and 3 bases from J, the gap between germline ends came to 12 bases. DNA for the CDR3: TGCGCCAGCAGCTTGGGGGACGAGACTGACACTGAAGCTTTCTTT. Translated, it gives CASSLGDETDTEAFF.